This T cell receptor beta chain comes out of a study of blood T cell repertoires in COVID-19. CDR3 length equals 17 residues. In germline, CDR1 is LGHNA, CDR2 YSLEER. Unmatched junction bases numbered 8, after V lost 0 bases and J lost 4 bases. The protocol was immunoSEQ multiplex PCR, while the TCRdb copy is restricted to in-frame clones and leaves out a portion. The repertoire holds 50,000 or so clones, around four fifths seen once, with about 60% in the top ten. This rearrangement joins TRBV4-3 to TRBJ2-3, with 9 bases that match TRBD2. The sequence was obtained from a man between 65 and 80 years old with acute or convalescent COVID-19. Sequenced sample: peripheral blood. CDR3 sequence: CASSQDGTSGHPDTQYF. CDR3 DNA sequence: TGCGCCAGCAGCCAAGATGGTACTAGCGGGCACCCAGATACGCAGTATTTT.